The rows below give T cell receptor beta chains drawn from one sample of a study of blood T cell repertoires in COVID-19. The protocol was immunoSEQ multiplex PCR, while the TCRdb copy is restricted to in-frame clones and leaves out a portion. The repertoire holds approximately 90,000 clones, with approximately 85% as singletons. Sample: peripheral blood. These receptor sequences come from a human donor in a cohort sampled during active COVID-19. The CDR3 runs from the conserved cysteine through the conserved F or W. D genes are given only for firm matches. Expanded clones are given a class, and other clones once, few, many or no size at all.

J | D | V | size | DNA | CDR3
TRBJ2-7 | - | TRBV4-2 | - | TGTGCCAGCAGCCAAGCTCTCCCTACCGGGACACTAACCTACGAGCAGTACTTC | CASSQALPTGTLTYEQYF
TRBJ2-7 | - | TRBV14 | many | TGTGCCAGCAGCCAAGATATCACAGGGTGGGACGAGCAGTACTTC | CASSQDITGWDEQYF
TRBJ1-4 | TRBD1 | TRBV19 | once | TGTGCCAGTACAAATCCGGGACAGGGAGAAGAAAAACTGTTTTTT | CASTNPGQGEEKLFF
TRBJ1-1 | - | TRBV27 | - | TGTGCCAGCAGTCCTGGGAGGGAGAACACTGAAGCTTTCTTT | CASSPGRENTEAFF
TRBJ1-1 | - | TRBV5-1 | - | TGCGCCAGCAGCGGGCCCTGGGACATGAACACTGAAGCTTTCTTT | CASSGPWDMNTEAFF
TRBJ2-7 | - | TRBV27 | - | TGTGCCAGCAGTGCCAAGGGGGTGCCCTCCTACGAGCAGTACTTC | CASSAKGVPSYEQYF
TRBJ2-2 | TRBD1 | TRBV6-5 | - | TGTGCCAGCTCGGACAGGGTGAACACCGGGGAGCTGTTTTTT | CASSDRVNTGELFF
TRBJ2-7 | - | TRBV18 | - | TGTGCCAGCTCTAAACTTAACTACGAGCAGTACTTC | CASSKLNYEQYF
TRBJ1-5 | - | TRBV3-1/TRBV3-2 | - | TGTGCCAGCAGCCAAGGGGAGACTCAGCCCCAGCATTTT | CASSQGETQPQHF
TRBJ1-1 | - | TRBV19 | - | TGTGCCAGTAGGGTCGGGAGCACTGAAGCTTTCTTT | CASRVGSTEAFF
TRBJ1-5 | - | TRBV6-5 | - | TGTGCCAGCAGTTACTCAGGGCCGGGAAGCAATCAGCCCCAGCATTTT | CASSYSGPGSNQPQHF
TRBJ1-1 | - | TRBV5-6 | - | TGTGCCAGCAGCCAACAGGAGAACACTGAAGCTTTCTTT | CASSQQENTEAFF
TRBJ1-2 | - | TRBV6-1 | - | TGTGCCAGCAGTGAATTGCTATCCAACTATGGCTACACCTTC | CASSELLSNYGYTF
TRBJ2-5 | - | TRBV7-9 | - | TGTGCCAGCAGCTTGGTCAGGGGAGGGCAAGAGACCCAGTACTTC | CASSLVRGGQETQYF
TRBJ2-1 | - | TRBV5-1 | - | TGCGCCAGCAGCTTTGGGCCCGGGAGCTCCTACAATGAGCAGTTCTTC | CASSFGPGSSYNEQFF
TRBJ1-5 | - | TRBV7-3 | few | TGTGCCAGCAGCCCAGGCGACAATCAGCCCCAGCATTTT | CASSPGDNQPQHF
TRBJ1-4 | - | TRBV7-9 | - | TGTGCCAGCTCGGTGGGGCAGGGTTATGAAAAACTGTTTTTT | CASSVGQGYEKLFF
TRBJ2-5 | - | TRBV3-1/TRBV3-2 | - | TGTGCCAGCAGCCAAGTCGTCCAGACCCAGTACTTC | CASSQVVQTQYF
TRBJ1-2 | TRBD1 | TRBV6-5 | - | TGTGCCAGCAGTTACTCCGACAGGGCCCGCGTGAACGGCTACACCTTC | CASSYSDRARVNGYTF
TRBJ1-1 | - | TRBV6-5 | once | TGTGCCAGCAGTTACGGAGCGAGTTTTTGGAACACTGAAGCTTTCTTT | CASSYGASFWNTEAFF